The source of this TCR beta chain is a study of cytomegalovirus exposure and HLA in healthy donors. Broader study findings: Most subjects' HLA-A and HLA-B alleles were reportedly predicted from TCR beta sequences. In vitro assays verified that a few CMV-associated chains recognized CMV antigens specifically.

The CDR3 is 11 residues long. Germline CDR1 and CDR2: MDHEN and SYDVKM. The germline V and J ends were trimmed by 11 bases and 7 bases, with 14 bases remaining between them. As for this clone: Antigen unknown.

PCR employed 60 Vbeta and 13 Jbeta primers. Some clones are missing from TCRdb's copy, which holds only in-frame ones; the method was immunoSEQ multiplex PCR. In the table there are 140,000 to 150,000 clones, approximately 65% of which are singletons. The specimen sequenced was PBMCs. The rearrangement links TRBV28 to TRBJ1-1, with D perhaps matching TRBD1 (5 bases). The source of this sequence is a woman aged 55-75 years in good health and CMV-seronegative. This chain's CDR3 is CAVRGGLEAFF. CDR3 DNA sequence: TGTGCCGTCCGCGGGGGTCTTGAAGCTTTCTTT.